A selection of T cell receptor beta chains follows, all from one sample in a study of blood T cell repertoires in COVID-19. The protocol was immunoSEQ multiplex PCR, while the TCRdb copy is restricted to in-frame clones and leaves out a portion. The sample consists of about 360,000 clones, 80% to 90% of them appearing once. Material: PBMCs or T cells enriched from blood (not recorded which). The receptor source for this set is a man aged 25 to 45 who had recovered from COVID-19. CDR3s include the opening cysteine and the closing phenylalanine or tryptophan. A D gene is named only where the DNA matches it firmly. Clone size is not always given. Where it is, it says once, few, many or a class for expanded clones.

DNA	CDR3	V	J	size	D
TGTGCCAGCAGCTTAGCGCTAACAGGCGGAGCTTTCTTT	CASSLALTGGAFF	TRBV7-9	TRBJ1-1	-	-
TGTGCCAGCTCACCTGGGACAGATTCACCCCTCCACTTT	CASSPGTDSPLHF	TRBV18	TRBJ1-6	-	TRBD1
TGTGCCAGCAGTTTAGTGGGGGGTAACACCGGGGAGCTGTTTTTT	CASSLVGGNTGELFF	TRBV27	TRBJ2-2	-	-
TGCAGCGCGTATCAGGAGAACACTGAAGCTTTCTTT	CSAYQENTEAFF	TRBV29-1	TRBJ1-1	-	-
TGTGCCAGTAGTATAGCAGGGGGTCAAGAGACCCAGTACTTC	CASSIAGGQETQYF	TRBV19	TRBJ2-5	-	TRBD1
TGCGCCAGCGGCGAGGGAGATGAGCAGTTCTTC	CASGEGDEQFF	TRBV5-1	TRBJ2-1	once	-
TGTGCCAGCTCACCAAGGGGGACCTCTCAAGAGACCCAGTACTTC	CASSPRGTSQETQYF	TRBV18	TRBJ2-5	-	-
TGTGCCACCAGTGATTATAGGGGGAATGAGCAGTTCTTC	CATSDYRGNEQFF	TRBV24-1	TRBJ2-1	-	-
TGTGCCAGCAGCGGTGGCGGGACAGGGATTGGCTACACCTTC	CASSGGGTGIGYTF	TRBV7-9	TRBJ1-2	-	TRBD1
TGCGCCAGCAGCTCAAACAGGAACCAAGAGACCCAGTACTTC	CASSSNRNQETQYF	TRBV5-1	TRBJ2-5	-	-
TGTGCCAGCAGCTACCCGGGACTCTCAAGCACAGATACGCAGTATTTT	CASSYPGLSSTDTQYF	TRBV5-6	TRBJ2-3	-	-
TGTGCCTGGGACGCGGGTTACGGCTACACCTTC	CAWDAGYGYTF	TRBV30	TRBJ1-2	-	-
TGTGCCAGTACAAGCGCCGCGGGACAGGCGATCTATGGCTACACCTTC	CASTSAAGQAIYGYTF	TRBV19	TRBJ1-2	-	TRBD1
TGTGCCAGCAGCCCATTGGGCAACCTAGCGGGGGGCGGCGTCGAGCAGTACTTC	CASSPLGNLAGGGVEQYF	TRBV27	TRBJ2-7	-	TRBD2
TGCAGCGTCCTACAGGACACAAATTCACCCCTCCACTTT	CSVLQDTNSPLHF	TRBV29-1	TRBJ1-6	few	-
TGCGCCAGCAGTCCTAACTACAATGAGCAGTTCTTC	CASSPNYNEQFF	TRBV10-2	TRBJ2-1	-	-
TGTGCCAGCTCACCATCTCCCTCTGAAGCTTTCTTT	CASSPSPSEAFF	TRBV18	TRBJ1-1	-	-
TGTGCCAGCAGTTTACGGGGACAGGGGGTAGCCGTAAGAGGTTCACCCCTCCACTTT	CASSLRGQGVAVRGSPLHF	TRBV27	TRBJ1-6	-	TRBD1
TGTGCCTGGGATAGCGGGGGGGCCGCGAATGAGCAGTTCTTC	CAWDSGGAANEQFF	TRBV30	TRBJ2-1	-	TRBD2
TGTGCCAGCAGCTTATCTTTAGGAGGGAACCCCGGGGAGCTGTTTTTT	CASSLSLGGNPGELFF	TRBV7-9	TRBJ2-2	-	-
TGTGCCAGCAAAAGAACCGGGACAGGGAATTTTTATGGCTACACCTTC	CASKRTGTGNFYGYTF	TRBV27	TRBJ1-2	-	TRBD1
TGTGCCAGCAGCCGAGGACAGTCAAGCGTCTACAATGAGCAGTTCTTC	CASSRGQSSVYNEQFF	TRBV7-9	TRBJ2-1	-	-
TGTGCCAGCAAAAAATTTGAAGGGGAAGGAAACACCATATATTTT	CASKKFEGEGNTIYF	TRBV6-5	TRBJ1-3	-	-
TGTGCCATTCAGACCGGGACTCGGGCGGGGGAGCTGTTTTTT	CAIQTGTRAGELFF	TRBV10-3	TRBJ2-2	-	-
TGCAGTGCTGGTGAAAGGGGGCGGTATGGCTACACCTTC	CSAGERGRYGYTF	TRBV20-1	TRBJ1-2	-	TRBD1
TGTGCCAGCAGCTTAGATCTATTTAACAGCCGATCGGACGAGCAGTACTTC	CASSLDLFNSRSDEQYF	TRBV11-2	TRBJ2-7	once	-
TGTGCCAGCAGCCCCCTGCGGGGGGTGGCCTACGAGCAGTACTTC	CASSPLRGVAYEQYF	TRBV13	TRBJ2-7	-	TRBD2
TGCGCCAGCAGCGAGGAAAATGAGCAGTTCTTC	CASSEENEQFF	TRBV5-1	TRBJ2-1	-	-
TGTGCCAGCAGCGACCTGGACGAGGGTCGGGCGAGCTACACCTTC	CASSDLDEGRASYTF	TRBV5-4	TRBJ1-2	-	-
TGTGCCAGCAGTGAAGGAAAGGGACCGGGACAGGGAAACTATGGCTACACCTTC	CASSEGKGPGQGNYGYTF	TRBV6-1	TRBJ1-2	-	TRBD1
TGTGCCAGTACCCCAGGGGGCGTTCTCTATGGCTACACCTTC	CASTPGGVLYGYTF	TRBV19	TRBJ1-2	-	TRBD1
TGTGCCAGCGGGACCGGGACAGCTGGTAGCAATCAGCCCCAGCATTTT	CASGTGTAGSNQPQHF	TRBV7-9	TRBJ1-5	-	TRBD1
TGTGCCAGCAGCCCTTGGGGGCTGAACACTGAAGCTTTCTTT	CASSPWGLNTEAFF	TRBV7-2	TRBJ1-1	-	-
TGTGCCAGCAGTTACCCAGATTATCAGAGCTACACCTTC	CASSYPDYQSYTF	TRBV6-6	TRBJ1-2	-	-
TGTGCCAGCAGTTTATCCCTAACAGGCCATGGTAATCAGCCCCAGCATTTT	CASSLSLTGHGNQPQHF	TRBV27	TRBJ1-5	-	-
TGTGCCAGCAGTTCCAACCCAACGGGGTATTATGGCTACACCTTC	CASSSNPTGYYGYTF	TRBV27	TRBJ1-2	-	-
TGTGCCATCAGTGAGGTCATCACTTCCTATGGCTACACCTTC	CAISEVITSYGYTF	TRBV10-3	TRBJ1-2	many	-
TGCGCCAGCAGCCACACCCTTCGGAGGGCGACTAATGAAAAACTGTTTTTT	CASSHTLRRATNEKLFF	TRBV4-3	TRBJ1-4	-	-